Below, 21 T cell receptor beta chains from the same sample are listed, as sequenced in a study of blood T cell repertoires in COVID-19 (dated by TCRdb to 2020 to 2022). The library was made by the immunoSEQ multiplex PCR assay. TCRdb stores this immuneACCESS table with in-frame sequences only. Part of the clones is absent; in the studies checked, under half of the shortfall reflects unresolved V genes, and no reason is known for the rest. The sample has under 300,000 clones on record, roughly nine tenths of them singletons. 3.6% of the sample is taken by the ten largest. Sequenced input: peripheral blood. These receptor sequences come from a man younger than 30 with active or convalescent COVID-19.

This clone has only one observation. This chain connects TRBV6-5 to TRBJ1-2, with D perhaps TRBD1 (5 bases). The ends were cut back, 6 bases at V and 3 bases at J, with 11 bases in the middle. The CDR3 extends over 13 amino acids. CDR1 is MNHEY and CDR2 is SVGAGI in the germline V gene. CDR3 region: CASSDTGDYGYTF. The CDR3 DNA reads TGTGCCAGCAGCGACACGGGGGACTATGGCTACACCTTC.

The CDR3: CASRRWDMGTEAFF. For the CDR3, the DNA is TGTGCCAGCAGGCGTTGGGACATGGGTACTGAAGCTTTCTTT. V gene TRBV6-5 combines with J gene TRBJ1-1, with D possibly TRBD1 on 6 matching bases. V lost 6 bases, J lost 5 bases, and 16 bases lay in between. CDR3 length equals 14 residues. In germline, CDR1 is MNHEY, CDR2 SVGAGI.

This CDR3 reads CASSLAPSGLLISPLHF. Here the CDR3 DNA reads TGCGCCAGCAGCTTGGCCCCGAGCGGCCTGTTGATCTCACCCCTCCACTTT. The V and J genes are TRBV5-1 and TRBJ1-6, with D hard to call. CDR3 size: 17 residues. CDR1 and CDR2 from the germline V gene are SGHRS and YFSETQ. The V and J ends lost 0 bases and 10 bases respectively, with 20 bases between them. Looking up the rest from reference TRBV5-1 and TRBJ1-6 gives the full variable domain: KAGVTQTPRYLIKTRGQQVTLSCSPISGHRSVSWYQQTPGQGLQFLFEYFSETQRNKGNFPGRFSGRQFSNSRSEMNVSTLELGDSALYLCASSLAPSGLLISPLHFGNGTRLTVT.

This chain uses TRBV11-3 with TRBJ2-4; perhaps TRBD1 as D (6 bases). This CDR3 has 13 amino acids. CDR1 is SGHNT, CDR2 YENEEA, per germline. V lost 4 bases and J 5 bases, leaving 9 bases between the germline ends. CDR3 loop: CASSSNRENIQYF. CDR3 sequence (DNA): TGTGCCAGCAGCTCAAACAGGGAAAACATTCAGTACTTC.

This sequence joins TRBV27 and TRBJ2-1; the D gene is possibly TRBD1 (5 bases). Germline loops: CDR1 MNHEY, CDR2 SMNVEV (reference sequence). The V and J ends lost 8 bases and 2 bases respectively, with 16 bases between them. The CDR3 extends over 15 amino acids. DNA for the CDR3: TGTGCCAGCCATGGCCCAGGGTCTACCTACAATGAGCAGTTCTTC. Translating it yields CASHGPGSTYNEQFF.

This chain uses TRBV6-5 with TRBJ2-1, with 13 bases aligning to TRBD2. V shed 2 bases and J 6 bases; nucleotides not matched to a gene: 4. Looked up from germline, CDR1 is MNHEY and CDR2 is SVGAGI. This CDR3 is built from 16 residues. For the CDR3, the DNA is TGTGCCAGCAGTTACCCGGGACTAGCGGGGTTCAATGAGCAGTTCTTC. Amino acid sequence: CASSYPGLAGFNEQFF.

The chain joins TRBV5-1 to TRBJ2-7, with 11 bases fitting TRBD2. J lost 0 bases, V lost 2 bases, and 10 bases had no gene match. Germline V gene sequence: CDR1 SGHRS, CDR2 YFSETQ. CDR3 length: 18 amino acids. In nucleotides, the CDR3 is TGCGCCAGCAGCTTTACTAGCGGGGGCGTTACAAGCTCCTACGAGCAGTACTTC. As protein: CASSFTSGGVTSSYEQYF.

The chain uses TRBV10-1 and TRBJ2-1, with D hard to call. V dropped 3 bases and J dropped 4 bases, with 7 bases sitting between them. The CDR3 totals 13 residues. The germline CDR1 and CDR2 sequences are WNHNN and SYGVQD (reference sequence). Here the CDR3 DNA reads TGCGCCAGCAGTGAAGGCAGGTACAATGAGCAGTTCTTC. This sequence encodes CASSEGRYNEQFF.

The V call is TRBV11-3, the J call TRBJ1-4, with 8 bases aligning to TRBD1. The germline V gene has CDR1 SGHNT and CDR2 YENEEA. The CDR3 spans 15 residues. V was pared by 5 bases and J by 8 bases, with 10 bases of the junction left unmatched. The CDR3 here is CASSPRTGKGEKLFF. The CDR3 bases are TGTGCCAGCAGCCCCCGGACAGGGAAGGGAGAAAAACTGTTTTTT.

This clone was recorded only once. The rearrangement uses TRBV11-3 and TRBJ2-3; 7 bases are a match to TRBD1. V shed 5 bases, J shed 8 bases, and the junction held 16 bases outside the gene matches. CDR1 and CDR2 from the germline V gene are SGHNT and YENEEA. The CDR3 runs to 16 residues. The CDR3 sequence: CASSGSFGTVSRTQYF. For the CDR3, the DNA is TGTGCCAGCAGCGGGAGCTTCGGGACAGTTAGCCGTACGCAGTATTTT.

The chain links TRBV7-8 to TRBJ1-5, with D maybe TRBD1 (5 bases). Trimming took off 5 bases at V and 3 bases at J, with 14 bases between the two ends. Germline V gene sequence: CDR1 SGHVS, CDR2 FQNEAQ. The CDR3 runs 15 residues. CDR3 bases: TGTGCCAGCAGCGGGGGACTGATACACAATCAGCCCCAGCATTTT. Encoded protein: CASSGGLIHNQPQHF.

The rearrangement joins TRBV7-9 to TRBJ1-1, with D possibly TRBD1 on 5 matching bases. Germline CDR1 and CDR2: SEHNR and FQNEAQ (reference sequence). V gave up 2 bases and J gave up 5 bases, with 9 bases separating them. The CDR3 runs 13 residues. Written as DNA, the CDR3 is TGTGCCAGCAGCTTATTGGGGACTACTGAAGCTTTCTTT. This sequence encodes CASSLLGTTEAFF.

The gene calls are TRBV5-1 and TRBJ2-3; tentative D call: TRBD1 (5 bases). CDR3 length equals 13 residues. Trimming took off 2 bases at V and 4 bases at J, with 8 bases between the two ends. Germline V lookup: CDR1 SGHRS, CDR2 YFSETQ. This CDR3 is CASSFDRPDTQYF. Written as DNA, the CDR3 is TGCGCCAGCAGCTTTGACAGACCAGATACGCAGTATTTT.

This clone was seen ten or more times. The chain is built from TRBV6-5 and TRBJ2-7, with 11 positions matching TRBD2. Germline V gives CDR1 MNHEY, CDR2 SVGAGI. V dropped 6 bases and J dropped 3; count of bases not matched to a gene: 4. CDR3 length equals 14 residues. This CDR3 is CASSQTSGVYEQYF. CDR3 in DNA: TGTGCCAGCAGCCAGACTAGCGGGGTCTACGAGCAGTACTTC.

This sequence joins TRBV28 and TRBJ2-5; TRBD2 matches 7 bases. The CDR3 loop spans 14 amino acids. Trimming took 6 bases from V and 7 from J; bases not matched to a gene: 11. The germline gives CDR1 MDHEN, CDR2 SYDVKM. CDR3 residues: CASRPRSGAWTQYF. CDR3 nucleotides: TGTGCCAGCAGGCCCCGGAGCGGGGCATGGACCCAGTACTTC.

The V call is TRBV12-3 or TRBV12-4, the J call TRBJ2-2; no reliable D call. V lost 0 bases and J lost 6, with 5 bases in between. The CDR3 has 13 residues. The CDR3 here is CASSLAGAGELFF. The CDR3 DNA sequence: TGTGCCAGCAGTTTAGCGGGCGCCGGGGAGCTGTTTTTT.

The genes are TRBV24-1 and TRBJ2-5; tentatively, D is TRBD2 (5 bases). Trimming took off 5 bases at V and 6 bases at J, with 15 bases between the two ends. The CDR3 consists of 14 residues. Germline-derived CDR1 and CDR2 are KGHDR and SFDVKD. The DNA of the CDR3 is TGTGCCACCAGTGCAACTGGAGGTATCCAGACCCAGTACTTC. Its protein product is CATSATGGIQTQYF.

V usage is TRBV28 and J usage is TRBJ1-1, with unresolved D. The CDR3 covers 12 residues. Germline values: CDR1 MDHEN, CDR2 SYDVKM. V was shortened by 8 bases and J by 5 bases, with 12 bases between the two germline ends. CDR3 nucleotides: TGTGCCAGCGAGGGATTCGGAACTGAAGCTTTCTTT. It specifies CASEGFGTEAFF.

V gene TRBV5-1 combines with J gene TRBJ2-1, with TRBD2 identical over 8 bases. Germline V gene lookup returns CDR1 SGHRS and CDR2 YFSETQ. The CDR3 totals 15 residues. V lost 0 bases, J lost 9 bases, and 8 bases stayed unmatched. CDR3 nucleotides: TGCGCCAGCAGCTTGGACCTGACTAGCGCCCGTGAGCAGTTCTTC. Translated, it gives CASSLDLTSAREQFF.

This rearrangement joins TRBV5-3 to TRBJ1-3; TRBD1 might be the D (5 bases). TRBV5-3 qualifies as an ORF whose function is uncertain. This CDR3 region has 12 residues. V was cut by 8 bases and J by 4 bases, with 10 bases left in between. CDR3 in amino acids: CASQKGGNTIYF. The CDR3 DNA is TGTGCCAGCCAAAAGGGGGGAAACACCATATATTTT.

The genes are TRBV27 and TRBJ2-1, with D maybe TRBD2 (5 bases). Germline V CDR1 and CDR2: MNHEY, SMNVEV (reference sequence). This CDR3 has 13 residues. Trimming shortened V by 0 bases and J by 7 bases, and 7 bases separated the two germline ends. CDR3 nucleotide sequence: TGTGCCAGCAGTTTATCGGAGGTAAATGAGCAGTTCTTC. Protein: CASSLSEVNEQFF.